This entry features one T cell receptor (beta chain) sequence. What it binds is not known. Once obtained from cultured CD4+ T cells, the DNA was sequenced using the Oncomine TCR Beta short-read assay. TCRdb ran MiXCR on the PCR reads and lists one entry per CDR3 protein. The data hold about 9,900 distinct CDR3 sequences, with less than 40% observed a single time. The sample comes from a study of vaccination and CD4 T cells after COVID-19. Study background: Collection of post-vaccine samples followed dose two by a median around 70 days, spanning a range of 14 to 241.

The treatment is: approximately 9-day PBMC culture with coronavirus spike peptide pools or control peptides (ViraFEST assay). Gathered ahead of the COVID-19 pandemic (2011-2018) were the CD4+ T cells of the unexposed donor. Probes of unexposed-donor CD4+ T cells used SARS-CoV-2 S/N and four cold-coronavirus spikes (cells permitting). The CDR3 runs to 14 residues. Trimming shortened V by 2 bases and J by 4 bases, and 8 bases separated the two germline ends. CDR1 is MDHEN and CDR2 is SYDVKM in the germline V gene. The receptor was derived from a human donor in good health. Sequenced material: CD4+ T cells from blood, cultured in vitro. The gene calls are TRBV28 and TRBJ2-2; D gene uncertain. The CDR3 protein is CASSLRISTGELFF. CDR3 sequence (DNA): TGTGCCAGCAGTTTAAGGATCTCCACCGGGGAGCTGTTTTTT.